This T cell receptor beta chain appears in the sequencing data of a study of T cells after yellow fever vaccination. This clonotype was found many times. Its antigen is still unknown. The germline V gene has CDR1 DFQATT and CDR2 SNEGSKA (reference sequence). The CDR3 has 13 amino acids. With V trimmed by 3 bases and J by 9 bases, 7 bases remained unmatched. 5'RACE template switching added a universal primer site and UMIs to TCR cDNA. TCRdb used MiXCR to reprocess the 5' RACE reads, holding one entry per CDR3 protein. Of about 29,000 distinct CDR3 sequences listed, more than 5% are singletons. Study-level results: Few clonotypes appeared in both CD4 and CD8 compartments. Compared with primary, the secondary response was weaker and peaked at day 5, not 15.

The gene calls are TRBV20-1 and TRBJ2-1; 8 bases align to TRBD2. Sequences were derived from CD8+ T cells sorted from PBMCs, sampled 10 days after the yellow fever booster vaccination. The clonotype originates from a man younger than 45 who received the YFV17D yellow fever vaccine. CDR3 nucleotides: TGCAGTGCTAGCGGGAGGGCCGCGAGTGAGCAGTTCTTC. Translation: CSASGRAASEQFF.